This section outlines one T cell receptor beta chain sequence together with its context. Its antigen is currently unknown. The record originates from a study of T cells after yellow fever vaccination. For the study at large: Researchers used SMART-Seq v4 Ultra Low Input to prepare fractions that had low cell numbers.

The CDR3 loop spans 13 amino acids. V lost 6 bases, J lost 11 bases, and 14 bases lay in between. They built TCR cDNA with 5'RACE template switching, a step that put in a universal primer site and UMIs. Using its own MiXCR run on the 5' RACE reads, TCRdb lists one record per CDR3 protein. The table has 620,000 or so distinct CDR3 sequences, over 9% seen once; the top ten hold about 15%. Study outcomes and limitations: Repertoires sorted by FACS could include abundant clonotypes that are contaminants from the bulk population. There was a small share of clonotypes that showed up in both the CD4 and CD8 compartments.

This clonotype was obtained from a man aged 25 to 45 who received the YFV17D yellow fever vaccine. V gene TRBV12-3 or TRBV12-4 combines with J gene TRBJ1-6, with a weak D call TRBD1 (6 bases). The sample consisted of PBMCs, taken on the day of the yellow fever booster vaccination. This chain's CDR3 is CASRPDHRAPLHF. For the CDR3, the DNA is TGTGCCAGCAGGCCGGACCACAGGGCACCCCTCCACTTT.